This T cell receptor (beta chain) was observed in a study of Ad26.COV2.S vaccination and SARS-CoV-2 variants. Study results and caveats: It is possible that the TCR breadth and depth analyses underestimated the total T cell responses. Non-spike TCR breadth showed similarity between vaccine and placebo recipients. After vaccination, substantial breadth of spike-specific CD8+ and CD4+ responses was reported.

V dropped 4 bases and J dropped 5 bases, with 17 bases sitting between them. The CDR3 is made up of 15 amino acids. Germline loops: CDR1 LNHDA, CDR2 SQIVND (reference sequence). Profiling relied on immunoSEQ multiplex PCR, and the TCRdb table lists in-frame clones only, not all of them. The sample records some 180,000 clones, around 88% being singletons. Notes on this clone: Its antigen is as yet unknown.

Sequences were derived from peripheral blood, sampled after recovery from COVID-19. The source is a human donor who had recovered from COVID-19. This chain uses TRBV19 with TRBJ1-1; tentative D call: TRBD1 (5 bases). In nucleotides, the CDR3 is TGTGCCAGTAGTACGGGACCCCTAGTAGGAACTGAAGCTTTCTTT. It encodes CASSTGPLVGTEAFF.